This T cell receptor (beta chain) was sequenced for a study of cytomegalovirus exposure and HLA in healthy donors. CDR3 length: 17 residues. CDR1 is SGHRS, CDR2 YFSETQ, per germline. V shed 3 bases and J shed 5 bases, with 20 bases lying between them. Researchers ran the PCR with 60 Vbeta and 13 Jbeta primers. Repertoires were generated with immunoSEQ multiplex PCR, while TCRdb's copy carries only in-frame clones and drops some. The sample lists about 120,000 clones, about 80% occurring once. Findings of the study overall: In a later analysis, at a false discovery rate of 0.05, fewer than 20,000 TCR beta sequences were associated with HLA alleles.

This clone was detected a few times. Its target is unknown. The chain combines TRBV5-1 with TRBJ1-4, with a tentative D call TRBD1 (6 bases). The sample consisted of PBMCs. This TCR came from a man between 60 and 70 years old in good health and CMV-seropositive. DNA for the CDR3: TGCGCCAGCAGCTCCACCCCGGACAGCCGCAACAATGAAAAACTGTTTTTT. Protein sequence: CASSSTPDSRNNEKLFF.